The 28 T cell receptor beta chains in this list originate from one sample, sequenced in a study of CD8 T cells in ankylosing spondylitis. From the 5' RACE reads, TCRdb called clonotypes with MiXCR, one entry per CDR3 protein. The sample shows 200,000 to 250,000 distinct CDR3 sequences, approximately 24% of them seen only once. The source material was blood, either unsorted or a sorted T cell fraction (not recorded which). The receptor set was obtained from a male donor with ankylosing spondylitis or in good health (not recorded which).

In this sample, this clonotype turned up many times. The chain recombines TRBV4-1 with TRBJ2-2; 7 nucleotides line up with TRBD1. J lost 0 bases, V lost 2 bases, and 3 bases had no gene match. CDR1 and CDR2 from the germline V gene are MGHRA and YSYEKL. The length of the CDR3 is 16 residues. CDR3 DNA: TGCGCCAGCAGCCAACCGGGACAGTCGAACACCGGGGAGCTGTTTTTT. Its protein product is CASSQPGQSNTGELFF.

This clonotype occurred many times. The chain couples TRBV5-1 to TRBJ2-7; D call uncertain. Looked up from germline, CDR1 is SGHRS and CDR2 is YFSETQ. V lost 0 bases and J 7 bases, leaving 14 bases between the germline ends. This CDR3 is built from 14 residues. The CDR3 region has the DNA TGCGCCAGCAGCTTGGAACCAGTACCCAGAGAGCAGTACTTC. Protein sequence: CASSLEPVPREQYF.

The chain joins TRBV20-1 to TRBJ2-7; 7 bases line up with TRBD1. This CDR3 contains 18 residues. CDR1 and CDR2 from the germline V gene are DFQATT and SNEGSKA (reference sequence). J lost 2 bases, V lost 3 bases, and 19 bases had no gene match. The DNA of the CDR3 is TGCAGTGCTAGTAGTAGGGGGCTTCCACCTACTACGACCTACGAGCAGTACTTC. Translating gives CSASSRGLPPTTTYEQYF.

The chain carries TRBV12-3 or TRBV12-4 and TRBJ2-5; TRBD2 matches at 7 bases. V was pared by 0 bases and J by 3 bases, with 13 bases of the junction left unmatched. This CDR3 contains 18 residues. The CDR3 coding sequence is TGTGCCAGCAGTTTAGCCCCACGGTCGGGCGGGAGAAAAGAGACCCAGTACTTC. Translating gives CASSLAPRSGGRKETQYF.

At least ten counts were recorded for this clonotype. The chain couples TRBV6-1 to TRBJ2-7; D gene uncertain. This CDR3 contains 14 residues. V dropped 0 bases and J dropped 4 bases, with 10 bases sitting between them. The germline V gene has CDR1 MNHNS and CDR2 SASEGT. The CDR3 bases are TGTGCCAGCAGTGAAGCGCGTCCATTTTACGAGCAGTACTTC. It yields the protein CASSEARPFYEQYF.

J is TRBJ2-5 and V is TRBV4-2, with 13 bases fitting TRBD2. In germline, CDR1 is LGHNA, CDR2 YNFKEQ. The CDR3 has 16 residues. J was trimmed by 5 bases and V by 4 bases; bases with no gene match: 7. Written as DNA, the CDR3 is TGTGCCAGCAGCCTCACTAGCGGGGGGGTCCTGGAGACCCAGTACTTC. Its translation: CASSLTSGGVLETQYF.

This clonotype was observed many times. Here the CDR3 reads CASSYRGLGYTF. The CDR3 DNA reads TGTGCCAGCAGTTACAGGGGGCTTGGCTACACCTTC. The chain combines TRBV6-5 with TRBJ1-2; the match to TRBD1 covers 7 bases. The CDR3 spans 12 residues. Per the germline V gene, CDR1 is MNHEY and CDR2 is SVGAGI. V lost 2 bases and J lost 7; bases outside the gene matches: 1.

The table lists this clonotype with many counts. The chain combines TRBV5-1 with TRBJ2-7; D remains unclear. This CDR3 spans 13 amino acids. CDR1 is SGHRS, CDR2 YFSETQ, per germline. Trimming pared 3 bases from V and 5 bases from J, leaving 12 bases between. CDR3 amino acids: CASSWRGRDEQYF. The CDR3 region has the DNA TGCGCCAGCAGCTGGAGAGGCAGAGACGAGCAGTACTTC.

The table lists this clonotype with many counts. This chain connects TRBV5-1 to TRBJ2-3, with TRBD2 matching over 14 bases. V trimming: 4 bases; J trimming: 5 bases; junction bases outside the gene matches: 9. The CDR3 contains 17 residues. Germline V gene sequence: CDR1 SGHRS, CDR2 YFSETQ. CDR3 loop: CASSPPGLAGVLDTQYF. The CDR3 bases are TGCGCCAGCAGCCCTCCGGGACTAGCGGGAGTTTTAGATACGCAGTATTTT.

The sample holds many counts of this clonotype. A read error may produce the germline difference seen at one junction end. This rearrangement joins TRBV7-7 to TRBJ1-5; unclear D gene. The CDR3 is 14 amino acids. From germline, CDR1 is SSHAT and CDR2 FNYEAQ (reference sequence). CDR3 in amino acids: CASSLTYCNQPQHF. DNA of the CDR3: TGTGCTAGCAGCTTGACCTACTGCAATCAGCCCCAGCATTTT.

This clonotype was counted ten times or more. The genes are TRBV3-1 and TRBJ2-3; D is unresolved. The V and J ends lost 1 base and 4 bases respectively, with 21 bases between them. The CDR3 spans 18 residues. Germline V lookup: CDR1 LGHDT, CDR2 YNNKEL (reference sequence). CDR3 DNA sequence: TGTGCCAGCAGCCAAGGGTCTAGAGGATTTTCTTTCGCAGATACGCAGTATTTT. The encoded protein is CASSQGSRGFSFADTQYF.

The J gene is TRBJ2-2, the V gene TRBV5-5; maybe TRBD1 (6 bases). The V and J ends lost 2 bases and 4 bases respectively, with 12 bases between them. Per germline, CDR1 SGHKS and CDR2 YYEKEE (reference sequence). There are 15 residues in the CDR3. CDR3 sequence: CASSLTGRGTGELFF. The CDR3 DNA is TGTGCCAGCAGCTTAACGGGCAGGGGCACCGGGGAGCTGTTTTTT.

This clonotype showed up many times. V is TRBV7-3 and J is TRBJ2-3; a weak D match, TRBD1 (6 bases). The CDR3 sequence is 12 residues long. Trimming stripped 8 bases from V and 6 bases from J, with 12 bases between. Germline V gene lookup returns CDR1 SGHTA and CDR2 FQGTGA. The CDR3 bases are TGTGCCAGCTCAGGGGCGGGCGATACGCAGTATTTT. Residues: CASSGAGDTQYF. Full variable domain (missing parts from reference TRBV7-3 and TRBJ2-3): GAGVSQTPSNKVTEKGKYVELRCDPISGHTALYWYRQSLGQGPEFLIYFQGTGAADDSGLPNDRFFAVRPEGSVSTLKIQRTERGDSAVYLCASSGAGDTQYFGPGTRLTVL.

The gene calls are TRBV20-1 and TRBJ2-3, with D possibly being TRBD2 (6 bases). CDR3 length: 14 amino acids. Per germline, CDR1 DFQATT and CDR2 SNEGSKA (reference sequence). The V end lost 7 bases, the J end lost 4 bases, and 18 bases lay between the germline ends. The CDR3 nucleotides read TGCAGTGGGGGCGGGGTATCGATTTCAGATACGCAGTATTTT. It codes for CSGGGVSISDTQYF.

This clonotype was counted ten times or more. As DNA, the CDR3 is TGCGCCAGCAGCCAAGAAAATCCTGCCGGCCTGGAGACCCAGTACTTC. This translates into CASSQENPAGLETQYF. The chain links TRBV4-1 to TRBJ2-5; no definite D call. The germline V gene encodes CDR1 MGHRA and CDR2 YSYEKL. CDR3 length: 16 amino acids. Deletions cut 0 bases from V and 5 bases from J, with 16 bases between.

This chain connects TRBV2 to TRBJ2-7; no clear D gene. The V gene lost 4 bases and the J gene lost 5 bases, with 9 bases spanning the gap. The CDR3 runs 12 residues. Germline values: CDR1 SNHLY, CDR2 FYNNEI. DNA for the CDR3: TGTGCCAGCAGTGTTAGGGTTCACGAGCAGTACTTC. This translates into CASSVRVHEQYF.

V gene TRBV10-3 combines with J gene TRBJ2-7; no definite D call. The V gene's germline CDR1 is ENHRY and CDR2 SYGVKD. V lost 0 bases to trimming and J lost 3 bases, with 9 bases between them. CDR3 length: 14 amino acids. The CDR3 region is CAISESPEVYEQYF. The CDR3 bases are TGTGCCATCAGTGAGTCGCCAGAGGTCTACGAGCAGTACTTC.

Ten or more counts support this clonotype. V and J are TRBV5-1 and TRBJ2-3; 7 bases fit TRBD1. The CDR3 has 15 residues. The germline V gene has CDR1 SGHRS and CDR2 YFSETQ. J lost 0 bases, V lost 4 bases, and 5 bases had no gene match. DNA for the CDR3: TGCGCCAGCAGCCCCTGGACAGGAAGCACAGATACGCAGTATTTT. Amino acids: CASSPWTGSTDTQYF.

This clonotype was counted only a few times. CDR3 protein: CAISEAGTSDTDTQYF. Here the CDR3 DNA reads TGTGCCATCAGTGAGGCGGGGACTAGTGACACAGATACGCAGTATTTT. V gene TRBV10-3 combines with J gene TRBJ2-3, with TRBD2 matching over 8 bases. J lost 2 bases, V lost 2 bases, and 6 bases had no gene match. Germline CDR1 ENHRY, CDR2 SYGVKD. The CDR3 consists of 16 residues.

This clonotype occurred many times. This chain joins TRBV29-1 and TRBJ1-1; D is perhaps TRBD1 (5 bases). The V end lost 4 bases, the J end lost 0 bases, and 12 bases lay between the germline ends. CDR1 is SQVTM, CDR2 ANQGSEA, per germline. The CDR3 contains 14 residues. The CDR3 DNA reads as TGCAGCGTTGCACAGGCCCACATGAACACTGAAGCTTTCTTT. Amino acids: CSVAQAHMNTEAFF.

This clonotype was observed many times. The CDR3 nucleotides are TGTGCCACCAGCAGCTTGGGGGGGACAAAACTCTACGAGCAGTACTTC. This gives the protein CATSSLGGTKLYEQYF. The V and J genes are TRBV15 and TRBJ2-7, with D perhaps TRBD2 (7 bases). Germline lookup yields CDR1 LNHNV and CDR2 YYDKDF (reference sequence). V was shortened by 3 bases and J by 3 bases, with 18 bases between the two germline ends. The CDR3 is made up of 16 amino acids.

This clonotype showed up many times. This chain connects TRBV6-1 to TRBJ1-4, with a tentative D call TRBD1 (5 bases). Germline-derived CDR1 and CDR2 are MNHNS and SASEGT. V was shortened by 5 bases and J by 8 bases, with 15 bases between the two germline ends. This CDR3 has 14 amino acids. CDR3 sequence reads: CASSRGGAGEKLFF. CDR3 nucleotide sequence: TGTGCCAGCAGTCGTGGTGGGGCTGGCGAAAAACTGTTTTTT.

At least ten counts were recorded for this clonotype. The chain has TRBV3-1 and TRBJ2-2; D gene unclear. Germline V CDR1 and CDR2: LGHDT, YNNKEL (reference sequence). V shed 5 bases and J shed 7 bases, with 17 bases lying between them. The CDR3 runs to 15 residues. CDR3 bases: TGTGCCAGCAGCATTACTTGGGCCCCGGACGGGGAGCTGTTTTTT. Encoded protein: CASSITWAPDGELFF. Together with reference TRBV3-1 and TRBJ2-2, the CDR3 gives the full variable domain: DTAVSQTPKYLVTQMGNDKSIKCEQNLGHDTMYWYKQDSKKFLKIMFSYNNKELIINETVPNRFSPKSPDKAHLNLHINSLELGDSAVYFCASSITWAPDGELFFGEGSRLTVL.

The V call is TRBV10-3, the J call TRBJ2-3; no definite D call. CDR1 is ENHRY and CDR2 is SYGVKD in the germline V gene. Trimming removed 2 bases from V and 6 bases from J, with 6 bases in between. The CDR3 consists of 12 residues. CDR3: CAISEQQDTQYF. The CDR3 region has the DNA TGTGCCATCAGTGAGCAACAGGATACGCAGTATTTT.

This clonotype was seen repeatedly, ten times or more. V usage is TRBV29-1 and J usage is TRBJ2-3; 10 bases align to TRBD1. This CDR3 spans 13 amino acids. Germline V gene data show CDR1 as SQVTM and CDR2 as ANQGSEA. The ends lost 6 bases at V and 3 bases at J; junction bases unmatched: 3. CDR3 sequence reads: CSVGDRGTDTQYF. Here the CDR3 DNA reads TGCAGCGTGGGGGACAGGGGAACAGATACGCAGTATTTT.

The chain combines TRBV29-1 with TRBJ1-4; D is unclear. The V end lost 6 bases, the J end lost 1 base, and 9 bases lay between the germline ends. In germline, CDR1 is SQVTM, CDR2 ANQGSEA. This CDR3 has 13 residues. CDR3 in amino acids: CSVSTGTNEKLFF. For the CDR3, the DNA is TGCAGCGTCTCGACGGGAACTAATGAAAAACTGTTTTTT.

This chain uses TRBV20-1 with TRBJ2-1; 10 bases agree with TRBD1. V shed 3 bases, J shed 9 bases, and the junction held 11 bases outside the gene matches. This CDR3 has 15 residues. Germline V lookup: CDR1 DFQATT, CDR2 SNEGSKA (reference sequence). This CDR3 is CSASMGRQGASEQFF. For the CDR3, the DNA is TGCAGTGCTAGTATGGGGAGACAGGGGGCTTCTGAGCAGTTCTTC.

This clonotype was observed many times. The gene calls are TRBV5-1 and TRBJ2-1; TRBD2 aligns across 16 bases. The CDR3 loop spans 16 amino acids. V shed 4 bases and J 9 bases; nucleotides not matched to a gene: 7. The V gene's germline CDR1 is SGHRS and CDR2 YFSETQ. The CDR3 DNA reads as TGCGCCAGCAGCCCAGGCGGGACTAGCGGGAGGGTTGAGCAGTTCTTC. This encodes CASSPGGTSGRVEQFF.